The entry that follows covers one T cell receptor (beta chain) sequence. No cognate antigen has been identified for it. Base-call qualities are not available, and no considerably larger clone is one nucleotide away. The CDR3 has 15 amino acids, counting the end cysteine and phenylalanine. The only DNA kept is the CDR3, 45 bases in frame from the first base. Taken from the germline V gene, the CDR1 and CDR2 loops are KGHSH and LQKENI. V is shortened by 3 bases, J by 0 bases, and the region joining them spans 8 bases. The collaborating institutions used their own protocols to collect whole blood in K2EDTA tubes. Collaborator samples were shipped for TCRbeta analysis as frozen whole blood, isolated PBMCs, or DNA extracted from either sample type. The source of the sample is a study of blood T cell repertoires in COVID-19 (dated by TCRdb to 2020 to 2021). The study in broad terms: Samples from collaborators originated in the United States, Italy and Spain and spanned both the acute and convalescent phases of COVID-19. Subjects who had been exposed to COVID-19, were actively infected with it, or had recovered from it provided the deeply sampled blood TCRbeta repertoires that made up the dataset. The repertoires were made available in a free public database intended to serve as a resource for research on the immune response to SARS-CoV-2. The material from the prospective study consisted of cDNA or gDNA derived from T cells, B-cell-depleted T cells, or PBMCs. The samples were drawn from two sources: the first 160 participants of the ongoing ImmuneRACE study, and some 1,300 subjects contributed by 6 global collaborators. Sample metadata almost always included a de-identified subject ID, COVID-19 status, age in years and sex. Where HLA class I and class II types were available, the types were taken from metadata supplied by the sample provider, not from assay-based typing. Study-wide findings and limitations: How much clinical and demographic metadata was included differed by source and by participant, and the metadata was provided uncurated.

The immunoSEQ Assay, a bias-controlled multiplex PCR, was used to amplify TCRbeta CDR3 regions from genomic DNA. The original methods were these. The number of nucleated cells in each sample was estimated by amplification of reference gene primers within the assay. To quantify the absolute abundance of each unique TCRbeta CDR3 rearrangement, sequence reads were collapsed and filtered. For each sample, productive Simpson clonality was calculated as the square root of Simpson's diversity index across productive rearrangements. Entries here come from immuneACCESS through TCRdb and include only in-frame sequences with V and J called. Some clones fail to appear in such tables; in the studies checked, an unresolved V gene covers under half of the shortfall, and the cause of the remainder is unknown. V and J calls plus clone size are reproduced from that table; the DNA served to infer D and trimming. Counted in this sample were about 140,000 clones; 60% to 80% of them appeared once. Approximately 9% of the sample goes to the ten largest clones.

The sequence is built from TRBV18 and TRBJ1-4; the D gene cannot be resolved reliably. The sequencing sample was made of peripheral blood. The sequence was obtained from a woman in her forties or fifties with active or convalescent COVID-19. The CDR3 is CASSPKLSTNEKLFF. The DNA sequence is as follows: TGTGCCAGCTCACCGAAACTGTCAACTAATGAAAAACTGTTTTTT.